One and the same sample provided the 19 T cell receptor beta chains below, sequenced in a study of blood T cell repertoires in COVID-19. Repertoires were generated with immunoSEQ multiplex PCR, while TCRdb's copy carries only in-frame clones and drops some. The sample has roughly 120,000 clones; around nine tenths are singletons. The sequenced sample consisted of peripheral blood. The receptor set was obtained from a man in his forties with acute or convalescent COVID-19.

The rearrangement joins TRBV3-1 (or the pseudogene TRBV3-2) to TRBJ2-1; 8 nucleotides line up with TRBD2. CDR1 and CDR2 (germline): LGHDT, YNNKEL (reference sequence). J gave up 8 bases and V 3 bases, and 18 bases lay outside the gene matches. CDR3 length equals 18 residues. CDR3 nucleotides: TGTGCCAGCAGCCAGGGGCCCGGAGCGGGGGTAAGATCGGATGAGCAGTTCTTC. As protein: CASSQGPGAGVRSDEQFF.

J is TRBJ1-5 and V is TRBV7-9; 8 positions match TRBD1. Germline V gene sequence: CDR1 SEHNR, CDR2 FQNEAQ (reference sequence). The ends lost 3 bases at V and 2 bases at J; junction bases unmatched: 0. This CDR3 spans 14 amino acids. DNA for the CDR3: TGTGCCAGCAGCTTGACAGGGGGCAATCAGCCCCAGCATTTT. It is translated as CASSLTGGNQPQHF.

On this clone: A junction boundary mismatches the germline segment, possibly from a read error. The chain carries TRBV7-9 and TRBJ1-2; 12 nucleotides align to TRBD1. Germline assignment: CDR1 SEHNR and CDR2 FQNEAQ (reference sequence). This CDR3 has 18 residues. The CDR3 DNA is TGTGCCAGCAGTTTAGCAATTTCCGGGACAGGGGGCTTCTATGGCTACACCTTC. Translating it yields CASSLAISGTGGFYGYTF.

The chain joins TRBV6-1 to TRBJ2-7; weak D call: TRBD1 (6 bases). The germline V gene encodes CDR1 MNHNS and CDR2 SASEGT. The length of the CDR3 is 15 residues. V shed 3 bases and J shed 9 bases, with 21 bases lying between them. The CDR3, as DNA: TGTGCCAGCAGTGACCCGACAGGTTACCCCCCCGGGCAGTACTTC. Translation: CASSDPTGYPPGQYF.

The chain recombines TRBV5-1 with TRBJ1-2; D is unclear. Germline V gives CDR1 SGHRS, CDR2 YFSETQ. Deletions cut 0 bases from V and 8 bases from J, with 8 bases between. The CDR3 length is 12 residues. CDR3 region: CASSLDFRGYTF. In nucleotides, the CDR3 is TGCGCCAGCAGCTTGGATTTCCGGGGCTACACCTTC.

The chain carries TRBV5-6 and TRBJ1-4; TRBD1 aligns across 7 bases. Trimming cost V 4 bases and J 3 bases; bases outside gene matches: 3. There are 14 residues in the CDR3. The germline V gene has CDR1 SGHDT and CDR2 YYEEEE. This chain's CDR3 is CASSRGQPNEKLFF. The CDR3 nucleotides are TGTGCCAGCAGCCGGGGACAGCCTAATGAAAAACTGTTTTTT.

Comments on this clone: The junction shows a germline mismatch at one end, possibly a read error. The V and J genes are TRBV24-1 and TRBJ2-2; 7 positions agree with TRBD2. The CDR3 loop spans 15 amino acids. Germline CDR1 is KGHDR and CDR2 is SFDVKD. The CDR3 DNA reads as TGTGCCACAAGTGGTGCGGGAGCGAACACCGGGGAGCTGTTTTTT. Its protein is CATSGAGANTGELFF.

This clone has just one count. This chain connects TRBV19 to TRBJ2-2, with a tentative D call TRBD2 (6 bases). CDR1 is LNHDA, CDR2 SQIVND, per germline (reference sequence). Trimming pared 4 bases from V and 5 bases from J, leaving 11 bases between. The CDR3 spans 14 residues. The CDR3 bases are TGTGCCAGTAGTAATCCGGGGGAGACCGGGGAGCTGTTTTTT. Its protein product is CASSNPGETGELFF.

J is TRBJ1-5 and V is TRBV19; 10 bases map to TRBD1. The CDR3 is 13 residues long. The germline V gene encodes CDR1 LNHDA and CDR2 SQIVND (reference sequence). V shed 8 bases and J 7 bases; nucleotides not matched to a gene: 5. CDR3 sequence: CASGTGAQQPQHF. For the CDR3, the DNA is TGTGCCAGTGGGACAGGGGCGCAGCAGCCCCAGCATTTT.

This clone was picked up one time. The V call is TRBV2, the J call TRBJ1-1; D call uncertain. CDR1 is SNHLY, CDR2 FYNNEI, per germline. V was pared by 6 bases and J by 6 bases, with 14 bases between. This CDR3 has 13 residues. The CDR3 loop is CASRPSGDPEAFF. The CDR3 DNA reads TGTGCCAGCAGACCCTCCGGGGATCCTGAAGCTTTCTTT.

The rearrangement links TRBV24-1 to TRBJ2-1, with a weak D call TRBD1 (6 bases). Germline CDR1 is KGHDR and CDR2 is SFDVKD. V gave up 0 bases and J gave up 6 bases, with 11 bases separating them. The length of the CDR3 is 15 residues. The DNA of the CDR3 is TGTGCCACCAGTGATTTGAGACAGGCAGGCAATGAGCAGTTCTTC. Translated, it gives CATSDLRQAGNEQFF.

This sequence joins TRBV6-5 and TRBJ1-2; 8 bases match TRBD1. The CDR3 loop spans 15 amino acids. Germline CDR1 reads MNHEY; CDR2 reads SVGAGI. After removal of 5 bases from V and 7 bases from J, the junction contained 12 bases not matched to a gene. The CDR3 DNA follows: TGTGCCAGCAGTCCCTCTACAGGGGGGTTGAGTGGCTACACCTTC. Its translation: CASSPSTGGLSGYTF.

This clone has a single count. The chain uses TRBV29-1 and TRBJ1-1; D possibly corresponds to TRBD1 (5 bases). Germline V CDR1 and CDR2: SQVTM, ANQGSEA. This CDR3 has 14 residues. Trimming took 0 bases from V and 3 from J, leaving 11 bases between them. The CDR3 here is CSVEDLGGDTEAFF. In nucleotides, the CDR3 is TGCAGCGTTGAAGATCTCGGGGGTGACACTGAAGCTTTCTTT.

This chain connects TRBV7-2 to TRBJ1-2; D is possibly TRBD1 (5 bases). The germline V gene encodes CDR1 SGHTA and CDR2 FQGNSA. This CDR3 spans 13 amino acids. Trimming took off 5 bases at V and 7 bases at J, with 14 bases between the two ends. The CDR3 spells CASSLGTEFGYTF. The DNA of the CDR3 is TGTGCCAGCAGCCTGGGGACTGAATTTGGCTACACCTTC.

The chain joins TRBV9 to TRBJ2-2, with D possibly matching TRBD2 (5 bases). The CDR3 loop spans 12 amino acids. CDR1 and CDR2 (germline): SGDLS, YYNGEE. The CDR3 loop reads CACEGTTGELFF. CDR3 DNA sequence: TGTGCGTGCGAGGGTACCACCGGGGAGCTGTTTTTT.

This clone has more than one count but fewer than ten. The gene calls are TRBV7-7 and TRBJ2-1; 11 positions agree with TRBD1. Per the germline V gene, CDR1 is SSHAT and CDR2 is FNYEAQ (reference sequence). This CDR3 contains 15 residues. Unmatched junction bases numbered 4, after V lost 5 bases and J lost 4 bases. The CDR3 region has the DNA TGTGCCAGCAGCCCCGGGACAGGGGGTTACAATGAGCAGTTCTTC. This codes for CASSPGTGGYNEQFF.

The chain combines TRBV9 with TRBJ2-5; D is possibly TRBD2 (6 bases). Looked up from germline, CDR1 is SGDLS and CDR2 is YYNGEE. The CDR3 runs to 15 residues. V was shortened by 3 bases and J by 3 bases, with 15 bases between the two germline ends. The CDR3 region is CASSAPGGVEETQYF. The CDR3 DNA follows: TGTGCCAGCAGCGCCCCCGGAGGGGTTGAAGAGACCCAGTACTTC.

The chain employs TRBV5-1 and TRBJ1-1, with 8 nucleotides matching TRBD1. This CDR3 is 14 amino acids long. Germline V gives CDR1 SGHRS, CDR2 YFSETQ. Trimming cost V 3 bases and J 2 bases; bases outside gene matches: 3. Written as DNA, the CDR3 is TGCGCCAGCAGCTGGGACAGGCTCAACACTGAAGCTTTCTTT. Translated: CASSWDRLNTEAFF.

The chain links TRBV4-3 to TRBJ1-5; no clear D. The CDR3 consists of 14 residues. Germline V gene data show CDR1 as LGHNA and CDR2 as YSLEER. Trimming cost V 0 bases and J 4 bases, with 7 bases left between them. CDR3 DNA: TGCGCCAGCAGCCAAGATTTAGAGAATCAGCCCCAGCATTTT. Residues: CASSQDLENQPQHF.